The present entry profiles one TCR beta chain with its context. Per the study methods: Counts of nucleated cells, estimated from reference gene primer amplification, were obtained. Method: immunoSEQ multiplex PCR; TCRdb's copy keeps in-frame clones and lacks some. V and J calls and clone size are copied from that table; D and trimming were computed from the DNA. The sample has under 250,000 clones, roughly 86% seen once. This sample is part of a study of blood T cell repertoires in COVID-19. Study context: Acute and convalescent COVID-19 specimens originated in the United States, Italy and Spain. The analysed material was cDNA or gDNA that came from T cells, B-cell-depleted T cells, or PBMCs.

CDR3 length: 13 amino acids. Germline CDR1 and CDR2: MGHRA and YSYEKL. The V end lost 4 bases, the J end lost 7 bases, and 10 bases lay between the germline ends. This TCR came from a woman aged 50 to 65 with active or convalescent COVID-19. Sequenced material: peripheral blood. The chain carries TRBV4-1 and TRBJ1-4; D is unresolved. DNA of the CDR3: TGCGCCAGCAGCCTGGCGGTGGGTGAAAAACTGTTTTTT. Translation: CASSLAVGEKLFF.